This T cell receptor beta chain was identified in a study of T cells after yellow fever vaccination. From germline, CDR1 is SGHKS and CDR2 YYEKEE (reference sequence). This CDR3 spans 18 amino acids. V was shortened by 0 bases and J by 0 bases, with 16 bases between the two germline ends. A process of 5'RACE template switching, which added a universal primer site and UMIs, was used to make TCR cDNA. In TCRdb, the 5' RACE reads were re-called with MiXCR into one record per CDR3 protein. The sample lists a few hundred thousand distinct CDR3 sequences, about 10% seen once, with 3% to 3.5% in the top ten.

The sequence came from a young man who received the YFV17D yellow fever vaccine. This chain joins TRBV5-5 and TRBJ1-5, with D hard to call. Source: CD4+ T cells sorted from PBMCs, taken 5 days after the yellow fever booster vaccination. The CDR3 sequence: CASSLGVRSGYSNQPQHF. The CDR3 DNA reads as TGTGCCAGCAGCTTGGGGGTGCGGTCGGGATATAGCAATCAGCCCCAGCATTTT.